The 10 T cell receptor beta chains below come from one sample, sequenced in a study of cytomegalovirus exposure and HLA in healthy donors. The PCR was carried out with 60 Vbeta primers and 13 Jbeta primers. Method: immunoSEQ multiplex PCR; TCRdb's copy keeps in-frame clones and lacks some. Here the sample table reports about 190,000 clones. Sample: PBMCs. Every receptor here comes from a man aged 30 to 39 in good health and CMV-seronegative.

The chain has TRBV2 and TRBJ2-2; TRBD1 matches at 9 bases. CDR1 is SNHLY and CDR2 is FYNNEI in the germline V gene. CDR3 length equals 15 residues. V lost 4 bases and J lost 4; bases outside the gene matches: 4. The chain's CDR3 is CASSVGQGGTGELFF. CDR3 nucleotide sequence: TGTGCCAGCAGTGTGGGACAGGGAGGCACCGGGGAGCTGTTTTTT.

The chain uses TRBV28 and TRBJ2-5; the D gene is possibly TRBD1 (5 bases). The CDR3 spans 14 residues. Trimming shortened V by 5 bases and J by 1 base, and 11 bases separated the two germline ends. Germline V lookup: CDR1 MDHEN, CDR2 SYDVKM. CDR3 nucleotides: TGTGCCAGCAGTCCGGAGACAGCCCAAGAGACCCAGTACTTC. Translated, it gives CASSPETAQETQYF.

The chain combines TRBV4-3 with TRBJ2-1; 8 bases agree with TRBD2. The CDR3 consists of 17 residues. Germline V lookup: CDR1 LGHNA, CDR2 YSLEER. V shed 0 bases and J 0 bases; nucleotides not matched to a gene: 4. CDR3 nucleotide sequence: TGCGCCAGCAGCCAAGATCCCCGGGGGGGCTCCTACAATGAGCAGTTCTTC. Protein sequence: CASSQDPRGGSYNEQFF.

CDR3 in DNA: TGTGCCTCCCGCCTCAGGGGGATAGGTGGCTACACCTTC. Translation: CASRLRGIGGYTF. The V and J genes are TRBV27 and TRBJ1-2; 7 bases match TRBD1. With 11 bases clipped from V and 7 bases from J, the junction kept 13 bases outside the gene matches. The CDR3 contains 13 residues. The V gene's germline CDR1 is MNHEY and CDR2 SMNVEV (reference sequence).

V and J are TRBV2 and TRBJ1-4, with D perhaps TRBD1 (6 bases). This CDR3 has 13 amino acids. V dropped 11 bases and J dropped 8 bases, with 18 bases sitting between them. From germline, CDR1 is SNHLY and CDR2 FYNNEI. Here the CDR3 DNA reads TGTGCCCGCCAGGACTCCGGGACAGAAAAACTGTTTTTT. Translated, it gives CARQDSGTEKLFF.

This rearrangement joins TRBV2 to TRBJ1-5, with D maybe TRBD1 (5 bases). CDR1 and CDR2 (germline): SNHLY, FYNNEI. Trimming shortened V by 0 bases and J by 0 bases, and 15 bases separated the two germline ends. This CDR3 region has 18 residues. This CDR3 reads CASSEAGHRILSNQPQHF. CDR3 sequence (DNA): TGTGCCAGCAGTGAAGCCGGACACCGTATACTTAGCAATCAGCCCCAGCATTTT.

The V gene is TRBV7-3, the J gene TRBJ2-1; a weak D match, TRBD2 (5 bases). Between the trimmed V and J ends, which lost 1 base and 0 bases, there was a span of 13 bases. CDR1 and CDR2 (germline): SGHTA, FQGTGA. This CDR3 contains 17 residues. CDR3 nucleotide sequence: TGTGCCAGCAGCTTAAGCCCTAGCATGGTCTCCTACAATGAGCAGTTCTTC. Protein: CASSLSPSMVSYNEQFF.

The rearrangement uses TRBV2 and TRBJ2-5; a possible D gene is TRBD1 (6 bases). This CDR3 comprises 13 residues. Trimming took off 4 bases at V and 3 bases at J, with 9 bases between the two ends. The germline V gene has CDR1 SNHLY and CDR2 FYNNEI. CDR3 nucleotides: TGTGCCAGCAGTGGGAGACAGGAAGAGACCCAGTACTTC. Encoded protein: CASSGRQEETQYF. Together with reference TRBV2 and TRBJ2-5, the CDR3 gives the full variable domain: EPEVTQTPSHQVTQMGQEVILRCVPISNHLYFYWYRQILGQKVEFLVSFYNNEISEKSEIFDDQFSVERPDGSNFTLKIRSTKLEDSAMYFCASSGRQEETQYFGPGTRLLVL.

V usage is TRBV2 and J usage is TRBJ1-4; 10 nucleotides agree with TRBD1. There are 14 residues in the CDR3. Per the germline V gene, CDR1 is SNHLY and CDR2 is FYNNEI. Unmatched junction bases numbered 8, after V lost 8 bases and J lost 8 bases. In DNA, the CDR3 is TGTGCCAGCGGGATGGGACAGGGGCGCGAAAAACTGTTTTTT. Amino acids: CASGMGQGREKLFF.

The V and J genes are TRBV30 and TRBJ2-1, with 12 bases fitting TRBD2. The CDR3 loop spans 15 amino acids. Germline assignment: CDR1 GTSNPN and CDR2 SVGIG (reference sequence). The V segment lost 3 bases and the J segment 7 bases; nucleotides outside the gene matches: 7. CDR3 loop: CAWSPLAGGPNEQFF. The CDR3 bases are TGTGCCTGGAGCCCCCTAGCGGGAGGGCCAAATGAGCAGTTCTTC.